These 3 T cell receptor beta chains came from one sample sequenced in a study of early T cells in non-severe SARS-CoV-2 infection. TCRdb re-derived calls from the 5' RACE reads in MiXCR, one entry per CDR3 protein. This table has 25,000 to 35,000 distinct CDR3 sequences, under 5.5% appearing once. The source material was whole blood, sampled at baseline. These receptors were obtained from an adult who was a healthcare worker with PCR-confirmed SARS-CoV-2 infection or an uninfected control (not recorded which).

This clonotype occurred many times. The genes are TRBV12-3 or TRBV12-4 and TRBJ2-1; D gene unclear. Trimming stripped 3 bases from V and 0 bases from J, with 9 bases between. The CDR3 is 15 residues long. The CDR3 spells CASSLNPSSYNEQFF. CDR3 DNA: TGTGCCAGCAGTTTGAATCCGAGCTCCTACAATGAGCAGTTCTTC.

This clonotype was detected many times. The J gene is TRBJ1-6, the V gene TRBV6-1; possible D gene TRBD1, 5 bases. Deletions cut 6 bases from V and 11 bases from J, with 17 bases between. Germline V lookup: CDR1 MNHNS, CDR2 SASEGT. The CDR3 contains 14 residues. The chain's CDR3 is CASRRPPREAPLHF. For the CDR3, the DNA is TGTGCCAGCAGGCGCCCCCCCAGGGAGGCACCCCTCCACTTT.

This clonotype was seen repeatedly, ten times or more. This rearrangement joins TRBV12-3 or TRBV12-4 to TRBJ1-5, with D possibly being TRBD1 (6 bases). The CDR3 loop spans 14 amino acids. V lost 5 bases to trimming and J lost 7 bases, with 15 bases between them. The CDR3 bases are TGTGCCAGCAGTGGCACAGGGTCTGGGCAGCCCCAGCATTTT. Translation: CASSGTGSGQPQHF.